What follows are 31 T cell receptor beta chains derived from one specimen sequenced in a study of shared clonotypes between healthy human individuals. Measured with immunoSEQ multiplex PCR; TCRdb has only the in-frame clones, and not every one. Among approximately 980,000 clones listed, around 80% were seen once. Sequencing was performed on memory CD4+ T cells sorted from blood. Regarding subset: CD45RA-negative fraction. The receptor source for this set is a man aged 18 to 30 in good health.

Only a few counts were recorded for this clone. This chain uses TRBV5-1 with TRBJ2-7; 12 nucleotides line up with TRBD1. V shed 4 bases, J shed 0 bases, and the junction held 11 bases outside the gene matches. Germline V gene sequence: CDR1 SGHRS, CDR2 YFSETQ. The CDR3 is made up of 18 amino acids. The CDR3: CASSLSPGQGASSYEQYF. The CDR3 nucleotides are TGCGCCAGCAGCCTCTCTCCGGGACAGGGGGCCTCCTCCTACGAGCAGTACTTC. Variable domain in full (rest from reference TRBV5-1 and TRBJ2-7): KAGVTQTPRYLIKTRGQQVTLSCSPISGHRSVSWYQQTPGQGLQFLFEYFSETQRNKGNFPGRFSGRQFSNSRSEMNVSTLELGDSALYLCASSLSPGQGASSYEQYFGPGTRLTVT.

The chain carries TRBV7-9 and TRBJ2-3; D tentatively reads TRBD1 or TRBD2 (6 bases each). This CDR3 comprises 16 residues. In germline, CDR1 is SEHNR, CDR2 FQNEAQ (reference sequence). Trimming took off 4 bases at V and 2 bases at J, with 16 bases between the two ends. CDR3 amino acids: CASSWAGGPVTDTQYF. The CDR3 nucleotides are TGTGCCAGCAGCTGGGCTGGGGGGCCTGTCACAGATACGCAGTATTTT.

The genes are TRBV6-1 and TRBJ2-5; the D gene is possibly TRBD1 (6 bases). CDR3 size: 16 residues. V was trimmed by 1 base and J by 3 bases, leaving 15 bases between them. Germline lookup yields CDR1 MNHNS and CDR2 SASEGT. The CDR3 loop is CASSEGQAKVKETQYF. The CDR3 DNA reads TGTGCCAGCAGTGAAGGACAGGCTAAGGTTAAAGAGACCCAGTACTTC.

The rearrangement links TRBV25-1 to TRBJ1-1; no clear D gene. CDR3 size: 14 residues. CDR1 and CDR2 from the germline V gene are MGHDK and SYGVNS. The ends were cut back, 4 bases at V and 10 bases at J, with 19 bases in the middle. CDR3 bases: TGTGCCAGCAGTGCCCCGACAATGGGAGGCGGAGCTTTCTTT. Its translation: CASSAPTMGGGAFF.

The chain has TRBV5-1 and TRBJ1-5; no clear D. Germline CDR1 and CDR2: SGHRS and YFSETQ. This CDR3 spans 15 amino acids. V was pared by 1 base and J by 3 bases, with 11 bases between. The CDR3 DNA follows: TGCGCCAGCAGCTTGTTGGGCGGAGACAATCAGCCCCAGCATTTT. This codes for CASSLLGGDNQPQHF.

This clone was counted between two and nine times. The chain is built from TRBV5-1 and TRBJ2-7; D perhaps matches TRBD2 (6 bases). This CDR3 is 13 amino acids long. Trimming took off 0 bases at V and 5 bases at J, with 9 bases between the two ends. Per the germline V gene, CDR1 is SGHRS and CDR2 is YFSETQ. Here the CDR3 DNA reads TGCGCCAGCAGCTTGGAGACTAGAAACGAGCAGTACTTC. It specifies CASSLETRNEQYF.

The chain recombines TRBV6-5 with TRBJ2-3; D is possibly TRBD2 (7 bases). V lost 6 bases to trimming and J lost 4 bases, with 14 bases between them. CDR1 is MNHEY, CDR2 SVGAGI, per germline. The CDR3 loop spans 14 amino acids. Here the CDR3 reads CASRSPGGADTQYF. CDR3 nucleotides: TGTGCCAGCAGGTCCCCGGGGGGCGCAGATACGCAGTATTTT.

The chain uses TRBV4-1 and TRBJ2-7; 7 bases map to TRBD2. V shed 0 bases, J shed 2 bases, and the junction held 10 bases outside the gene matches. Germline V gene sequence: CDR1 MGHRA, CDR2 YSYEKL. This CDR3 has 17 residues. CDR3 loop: CASSQEELTSAAYEQYF. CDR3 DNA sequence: TGCGCCAGCAGCCAAGAAGAGCTTACTAGCGCCGCCTACGAGCAGTACTTC.

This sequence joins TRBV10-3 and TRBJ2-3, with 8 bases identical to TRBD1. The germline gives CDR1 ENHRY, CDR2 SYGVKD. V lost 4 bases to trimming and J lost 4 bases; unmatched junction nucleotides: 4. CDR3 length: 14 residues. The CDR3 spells CAISAGQDADTQYF. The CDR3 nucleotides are TGTGCCATCAGTGCGGGACAGGACGCAGATACGCAGTATTTT.

The CDR3 region is CASGSLDRWYF. DNA of the CDR3: TGTGCTAGTGGTTCCCTGGACAGATGGTACTTC. The V call is TRBV12-5, the J call TRBJ2-7, with D possibly being TRBD1 (6 bases). Trimming stripped 4 bases from V and 12 bases from J, with 13 bases between. There are 11 residues in the CDR3. The germline CDR1 and CDR2 sequences are LGHNT and FRNRAP.

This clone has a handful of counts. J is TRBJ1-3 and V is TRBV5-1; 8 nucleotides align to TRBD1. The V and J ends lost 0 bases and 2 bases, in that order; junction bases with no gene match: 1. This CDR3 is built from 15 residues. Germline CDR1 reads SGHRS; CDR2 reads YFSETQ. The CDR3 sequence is CASSLEGQAGNTIYF. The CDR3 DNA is TGCGCCAGCAGCTTGGAGGGACAGGCTGGAAACACCATATATTTT.

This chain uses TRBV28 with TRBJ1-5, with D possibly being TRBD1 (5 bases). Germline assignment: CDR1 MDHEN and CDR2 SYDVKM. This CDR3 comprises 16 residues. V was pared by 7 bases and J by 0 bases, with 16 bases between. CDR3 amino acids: CASIFSSGASNQPQHF. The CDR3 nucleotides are TGTGCCAGCATCTTTTCGTCCGGGGCTAGCAATCAGCCCCAGCATTTT.

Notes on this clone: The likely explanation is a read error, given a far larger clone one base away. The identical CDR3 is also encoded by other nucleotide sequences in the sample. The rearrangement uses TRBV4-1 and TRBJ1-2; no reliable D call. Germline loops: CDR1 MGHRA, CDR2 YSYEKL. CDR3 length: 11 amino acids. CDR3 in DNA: TGTGCCAGCAGCTTCAGTTCCGGCTACACCTTC. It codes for CASSFSSGYTF.

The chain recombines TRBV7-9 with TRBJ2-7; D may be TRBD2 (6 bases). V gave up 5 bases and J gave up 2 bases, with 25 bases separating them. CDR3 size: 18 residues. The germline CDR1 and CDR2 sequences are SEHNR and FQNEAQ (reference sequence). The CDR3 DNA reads TGTGCCAGCAGCCCACCCGGAGGGTACGTTAATTCCGCCTACGAGCAGTACTTC. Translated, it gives CASSPPGGYVNSAYEQYF.

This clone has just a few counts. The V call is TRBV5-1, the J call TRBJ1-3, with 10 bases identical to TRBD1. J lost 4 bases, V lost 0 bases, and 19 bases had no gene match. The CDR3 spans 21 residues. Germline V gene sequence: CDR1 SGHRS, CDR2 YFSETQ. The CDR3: CASSLDAVGRTGGRPGNTIYF. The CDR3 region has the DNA TGCGCCAGCAGCTTGGATGCGGTGGGAAGGACAGGGGGAAGGCCCGGAAACACCATATATTTT.

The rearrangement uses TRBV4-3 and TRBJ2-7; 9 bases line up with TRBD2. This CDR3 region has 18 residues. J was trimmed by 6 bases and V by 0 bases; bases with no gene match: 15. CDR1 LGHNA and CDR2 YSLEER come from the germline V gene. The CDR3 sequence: CASSQESILAGFRGEQYF. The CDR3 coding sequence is TGCGCCAGCAGCCAAGAATCCATCCTAGCGGGATTTCGGGGCGAGCAGTACTTC.

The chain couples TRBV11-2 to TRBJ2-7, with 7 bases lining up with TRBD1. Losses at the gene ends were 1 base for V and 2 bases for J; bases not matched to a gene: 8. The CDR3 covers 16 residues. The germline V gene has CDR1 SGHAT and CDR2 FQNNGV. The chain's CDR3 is CASSLGRTGFTYEQYF. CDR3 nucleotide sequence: TGTGCCAGCAGCTTAGGGAGGACAGGATTTACCTACGAGCAGTACTTC.

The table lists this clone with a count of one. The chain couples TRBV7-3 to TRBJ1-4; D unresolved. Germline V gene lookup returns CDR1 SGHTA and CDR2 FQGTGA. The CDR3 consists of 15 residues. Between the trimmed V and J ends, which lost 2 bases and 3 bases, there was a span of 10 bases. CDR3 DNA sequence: TGTGCCAGCAGCTTATGGCCGGGGTCTAATGAAAAACTGTTTTTT. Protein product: CASSLWPGSNEKLFF. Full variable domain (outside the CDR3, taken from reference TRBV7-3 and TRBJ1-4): GAGVSQTPSNKVTEKGKYVELRCDPISGHTALYWYRQSLGQGPEFLIYFQGTGAADDSGLPNDRFFAVRPEGSVSTLKIQRTERGDSAVYLCASSLWPGSNEKLFFGSGTQLSVL.

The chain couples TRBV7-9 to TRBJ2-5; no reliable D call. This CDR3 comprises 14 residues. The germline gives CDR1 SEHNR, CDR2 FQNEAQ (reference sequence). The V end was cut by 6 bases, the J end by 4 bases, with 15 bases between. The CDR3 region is CASSHSSGVETQYF. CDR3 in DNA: TGTGCCAGCAGTCACAGTTCTGGGGTAGAGACCCAGTACTTC.

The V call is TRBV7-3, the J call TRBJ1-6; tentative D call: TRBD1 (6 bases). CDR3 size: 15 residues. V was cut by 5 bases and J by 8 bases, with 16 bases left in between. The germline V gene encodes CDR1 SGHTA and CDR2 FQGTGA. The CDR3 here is CASSPSDSADSPLHF. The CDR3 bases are TGTGCCAGCAGCCCTTCGGACAGCGCGGATTCACCCCTCCACTTT. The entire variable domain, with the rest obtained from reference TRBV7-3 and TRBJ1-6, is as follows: GAGVSQTPSNKVTEKGKYVELRCDPISGHTALYWYRQSLGQGPEFLIYFQGTGAADDSGLPNDRFFAVRPEGSVSTLKIQRTERGDSAVYLCASSPSDSADSPLHFGNGTRLTVT.

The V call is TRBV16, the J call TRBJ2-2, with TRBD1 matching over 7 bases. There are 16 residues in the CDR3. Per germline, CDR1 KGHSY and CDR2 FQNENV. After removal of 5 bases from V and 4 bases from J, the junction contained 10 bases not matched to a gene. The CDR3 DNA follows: TGTGCCAGCAGCGTCAGACAGGGTGGGAGCACCGGGGAGCTGTTTTTT. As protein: CASSVRQGGSTGELFF.

DNA for the CDR3: TGTGCCAGCAGCCGGGGACAGGTCTCGTACAATGAGCAGTTCTTC. Translated, it gives CASSRGQVSYNEQFF. The chain links TRBV11-3 to TRBJ2-1, with 8 bases that match TRBD1. Germline values: CDR1 SGHNT, CDR2 YENEEA. The V and J ends lost 5 bases and 4 bases, in that order; junction bases with no gene match: 7. This CDR3 has 15 residues.

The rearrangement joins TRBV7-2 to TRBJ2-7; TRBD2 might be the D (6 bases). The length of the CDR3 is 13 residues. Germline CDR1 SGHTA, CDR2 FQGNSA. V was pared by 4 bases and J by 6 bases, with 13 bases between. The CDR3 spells CASSSTSLREQYF. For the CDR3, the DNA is TGTGCCAGCAGCTCGACTAGTTTACGCGAGCAGTACTTC.

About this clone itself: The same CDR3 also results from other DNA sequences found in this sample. The CDR3 nucleotides read TGTGCCAGCAGTGGGGCTTCAGGGAGCTCCTACAATGAGCAGTTCTTC. Translation: CASSGASGSSYNEQFF. The chain employs TRBV7-2 and TRBJ2-1; D could derive from TRBD1 or TRBD2 (5 bases each). This CDR3 spans 16 amino acids. The germline V gene has CDR1 SGHTA and CDR2 FQGNSA. V was pared by 6 bases and J by 0 bases, with 15 bases between.

This CDR3 reads CASSNKQGWTEAFF. The CDR3 region has the DNA TGTGCCAGCAGTAACAAACAGGGGTGGACTGAAGCTTTCTTT. This rearrangement joins TRBV27 to TRBJ1-1, with TRBD1 identical over 7 bases. The V gene end was trimmed by 5 bases and the J gene end by 5 bases; junction bases not matched to a gene: 8. Germline V gene sequence: CDR1 MNHEY, CDR2 SMNVEV (reference sequence). This CDR3 comprises 14 residues.

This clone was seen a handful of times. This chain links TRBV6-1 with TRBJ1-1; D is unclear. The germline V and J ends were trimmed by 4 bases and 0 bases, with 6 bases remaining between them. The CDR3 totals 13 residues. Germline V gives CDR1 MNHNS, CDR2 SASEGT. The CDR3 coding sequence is TGTGCCAGCAGTGCCAGGATGAACACTGAAGCTTTCTTT. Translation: CASSARMNTEAFF.

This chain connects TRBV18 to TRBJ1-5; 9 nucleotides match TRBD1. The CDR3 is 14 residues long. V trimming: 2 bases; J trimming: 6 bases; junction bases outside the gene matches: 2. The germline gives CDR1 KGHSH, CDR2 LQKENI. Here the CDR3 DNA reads TGTGCCAGCTCACCAGGGACAGGGATTCAGCCCCAGCATTTT. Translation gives CASSPGTGIQPQHF.

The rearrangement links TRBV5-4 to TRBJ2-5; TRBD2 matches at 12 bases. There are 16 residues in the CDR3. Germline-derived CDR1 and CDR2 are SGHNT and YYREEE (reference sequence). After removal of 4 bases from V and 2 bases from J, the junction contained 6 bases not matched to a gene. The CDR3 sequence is CASSPGLAGLQETQYF. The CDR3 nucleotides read TGTGCCAGCAGCCCAGGACTAGCGGGGCTGCAAGAGACCCAGTACTTC.

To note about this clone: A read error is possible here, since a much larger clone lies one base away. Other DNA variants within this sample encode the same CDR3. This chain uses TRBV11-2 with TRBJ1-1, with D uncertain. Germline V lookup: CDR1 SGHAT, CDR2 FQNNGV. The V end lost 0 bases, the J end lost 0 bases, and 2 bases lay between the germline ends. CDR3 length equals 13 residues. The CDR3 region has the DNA TGTGCCAGCAGCTTAGAGTTGAACACTGAAGCTTTCTTT. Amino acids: CASSLELNTEAFF.

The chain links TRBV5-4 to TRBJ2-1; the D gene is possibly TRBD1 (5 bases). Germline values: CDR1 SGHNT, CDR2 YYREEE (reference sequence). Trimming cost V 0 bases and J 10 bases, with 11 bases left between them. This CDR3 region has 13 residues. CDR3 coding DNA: TGTGCCAGCAGCTTGGAATCGAGGACAGAGCAGTTCTTC. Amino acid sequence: CASSLESRTEQFF. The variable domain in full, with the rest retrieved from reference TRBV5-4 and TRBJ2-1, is ETGVTQSPTHLIKTRGQQVTLRCSSQSGHNTVSWYQQALGQGPQFIFQYYREEENGRGNFPPRFSGLQFPNYSSELNVNALELDDSALYLCASSLESRTEQFFGPGTRLTVL.

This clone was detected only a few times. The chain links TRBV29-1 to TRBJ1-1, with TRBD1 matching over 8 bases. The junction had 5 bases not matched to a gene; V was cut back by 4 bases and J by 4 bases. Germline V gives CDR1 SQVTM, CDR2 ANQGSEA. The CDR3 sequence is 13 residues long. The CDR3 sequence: CSVVSDRGTEAFF. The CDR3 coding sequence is TGCAGCGTTGTATCAGACAGGGGCACTGAAGCTTTCTTT.